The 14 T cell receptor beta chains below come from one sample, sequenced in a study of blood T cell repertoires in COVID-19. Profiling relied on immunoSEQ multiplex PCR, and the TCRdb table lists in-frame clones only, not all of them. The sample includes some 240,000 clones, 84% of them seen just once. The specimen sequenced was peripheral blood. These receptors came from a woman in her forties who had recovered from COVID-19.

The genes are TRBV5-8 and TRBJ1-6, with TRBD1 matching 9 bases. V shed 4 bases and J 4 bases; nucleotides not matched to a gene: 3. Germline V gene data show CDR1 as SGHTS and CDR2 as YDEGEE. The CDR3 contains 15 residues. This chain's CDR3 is CASSDGQGYNSPLHF. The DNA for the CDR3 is TGTGCCAGCAGCGACGGACAGGGGTATAATTCACCCCTCCACTTT.

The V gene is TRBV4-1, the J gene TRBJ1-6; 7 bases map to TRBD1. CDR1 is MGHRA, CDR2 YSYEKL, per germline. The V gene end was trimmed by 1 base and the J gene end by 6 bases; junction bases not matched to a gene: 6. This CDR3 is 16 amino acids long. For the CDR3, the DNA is TGCGCCAGCAGCCAAGGAGAGGGGGCGGGTAATTCACCCCTCCACTTT. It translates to CASSQGEGAGNSPLHF.

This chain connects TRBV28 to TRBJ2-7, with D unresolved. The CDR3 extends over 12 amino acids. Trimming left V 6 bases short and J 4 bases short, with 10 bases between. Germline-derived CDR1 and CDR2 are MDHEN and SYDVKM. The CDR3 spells CASSNDIYEQYF. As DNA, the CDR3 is TGTGCCAGCAGCAACGACATTTACGAGCAGTACTTC.

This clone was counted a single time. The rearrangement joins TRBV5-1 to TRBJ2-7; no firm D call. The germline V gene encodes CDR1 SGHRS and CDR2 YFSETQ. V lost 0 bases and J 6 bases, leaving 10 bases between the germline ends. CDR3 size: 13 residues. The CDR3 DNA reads TGCGCCAGCAGCTTGGTACCTTCCGGCGAGCAGTACTTC. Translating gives CASSLVPSGEQYF.

The CDR3 region is CASSLGRVQGYTF. The CDR3 DNA reads TGTGCCAGCAGCTTGGGGAGGGTTCAGGGCTACACCTTC. This rearrangement joins TRBV5-6 to TRBJ1-2; the D is unclear. Trimming took off 0 bases at V and 8 bases at J, with 11 bases between the two ends. In germline, CDR1 is SGHDT, CDR2 YYEEEE. CDR3 length equals 13 residues.

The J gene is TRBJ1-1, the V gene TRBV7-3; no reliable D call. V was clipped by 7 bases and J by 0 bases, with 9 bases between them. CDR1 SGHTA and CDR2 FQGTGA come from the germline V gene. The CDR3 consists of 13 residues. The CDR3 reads CASKKNMNTEAFF. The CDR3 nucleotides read TGTGCCAGCAAGAAGAACATGAACACTGAAGCTTTCTTT.

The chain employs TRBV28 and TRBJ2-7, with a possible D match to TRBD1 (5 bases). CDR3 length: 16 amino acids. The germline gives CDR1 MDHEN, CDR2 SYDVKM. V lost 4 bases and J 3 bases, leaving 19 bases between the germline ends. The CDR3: CASSSPGQRTIYEQYF. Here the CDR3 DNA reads TGTGCCAGCAGTTCCCCCGGACAAAGGACGATCTACGAGCAGTACTTC.

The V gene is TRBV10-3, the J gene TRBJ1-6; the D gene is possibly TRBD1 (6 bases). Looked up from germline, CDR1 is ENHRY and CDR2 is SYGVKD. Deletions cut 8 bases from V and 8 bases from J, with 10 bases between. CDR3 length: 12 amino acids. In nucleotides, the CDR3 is TGTGCCATCGCCGAGGGGGATTCACCCCTCCACTTT. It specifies CAIAEGDSPLHF.

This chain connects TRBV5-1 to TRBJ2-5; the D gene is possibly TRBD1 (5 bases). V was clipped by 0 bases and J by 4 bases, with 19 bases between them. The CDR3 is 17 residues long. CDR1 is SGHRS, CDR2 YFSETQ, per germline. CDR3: CASSLAQTDPGPETQYF. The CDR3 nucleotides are TGCGCCAGCAGCTTGGCTCAGACAGACCCTGGCCCAGAGACCCAGTACTTC.

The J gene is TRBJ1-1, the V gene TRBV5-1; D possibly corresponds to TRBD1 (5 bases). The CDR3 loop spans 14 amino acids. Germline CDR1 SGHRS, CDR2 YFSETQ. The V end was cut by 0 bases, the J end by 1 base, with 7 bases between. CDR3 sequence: CASSLDRSNTEAFF. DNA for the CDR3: TGCGCCAGCAGCTTGGACAGGTCGAACACTGAAGCTTTCTTT. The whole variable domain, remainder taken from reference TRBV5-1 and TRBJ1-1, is KAGVTQTPRYLIKTRGQQVTLSCSPISGHRSVSWYQQTPGQGLQFLFEYFSETQRNKGNFPGRFSGRQFSNSRSEMNVSTLELGDSALYLCASSLDRSNTEAFFGQGTRLTVV.

Here the CDR3 reads CASSLWDLGSSYNEQFF. The CDR3 DNA reads TGTGCCAGCAGTTTATGGGACTTGGGGAGCTCCTACAATGAGCAGTTCTTC. The V and J genes are TRBV28 and TRBJ2-1; D perhaps matches TRBD2 (5 bases). From germline, CDR1 is MDHEN and CDR2 SYDVKM. V was shortened by 0 bases and J by 0 bases, with 12 bases between the two germline ends. The CDR3 is made up of 17 amino acids.

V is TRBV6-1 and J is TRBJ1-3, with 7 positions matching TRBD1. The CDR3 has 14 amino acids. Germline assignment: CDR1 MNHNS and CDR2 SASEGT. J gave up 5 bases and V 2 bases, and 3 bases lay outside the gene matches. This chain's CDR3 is CASSETGQRNTIYF. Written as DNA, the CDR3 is TGTGCCAGCAGTGAAACGGGACAGCGAAACACCATATATTTT.

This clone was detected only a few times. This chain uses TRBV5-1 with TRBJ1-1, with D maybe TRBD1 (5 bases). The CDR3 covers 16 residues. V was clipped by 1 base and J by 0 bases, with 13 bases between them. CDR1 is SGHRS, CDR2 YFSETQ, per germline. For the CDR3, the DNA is TGCGCCAGCAGCTTGTCTGTCACAGGCCTGAACACTGAAGCTTTCTTT. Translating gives CASSLSVTGLNTEAFF.

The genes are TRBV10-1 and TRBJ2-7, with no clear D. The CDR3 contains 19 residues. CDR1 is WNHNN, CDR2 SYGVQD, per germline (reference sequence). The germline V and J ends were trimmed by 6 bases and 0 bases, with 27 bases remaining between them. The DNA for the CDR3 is TGCGCCAGCAGACGATCCTACTACTCATTAAATCCGAGCTCCTACGAGCAGTACTTC. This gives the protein CASRRSYYSLNPSSYEQYF.